One sample yielded the 18 T cell receptor beta chains listed below, sequenced in a study. Via MiXCR, TCRdb re-called the 5' RACE reads, giving one row per CDR3 protein. The sample shows 40,000 to 65,000 distinct CDR3 sequences, roughly 22% of them seen only once. The sequenced material came from tumor-infiltrating naive CD4+ T cells sorted from the breast tumor. Specified subset: naive CD4+ T cells, CD4+CD45RA+CD25-. The source of these receptors is a female donor with breast cancer.

By its share, this clonotype is medium-sized. This chain links TRBV12-3 or TRBV12-4 with TRBJ2-7, with 8 nucleotides matching TRBD1. This CDR3 comprises 14 residues. Germline trimming cut 6 bases from V and 5 bases from J; bases unmatched to any gene: 9. The CDR3 DNA sequence: TGTGCCAGCAGCCTCCGGGACAGGAGCGACGAGCAGTACTTC. This translates into CASSLRDRSDEQYF.

This chain links TRBV6-1 with TRBJ2-7; TRBD1 matches 11 bases. CDR3 length: 15 residues. The germline V gene has CDR1 MNHNS and CDR2 SASEGT. V shed 5 bases, J shed 3 bases, and the junction held 6 bases outside the gene matches. The CDR3 spells CASSFSGTGGYEQYF. The CDR3 bases are TGTGCCAGCAGTTTCTCCGGGACAGGGGGCTACGAGCAGTACTTC.

This clonotype was seen a single time. The chain links TRBV7-8 to TRBJ1-5, with D possibly matching TRBD1 (6 bases). V was pared by 3 bases and J by 5 bases, with 17 bases between. This CDR3 contains 16 residues. Germline V CDR1 and CDR2: SGHVS, FQNEAQ. The CDR3 DNA is TGTGCCAGCAGCTTGGGGGCGGGACGGCCGGATCAGCCCCAGCATTTT. As protein: CASSLGAGRPDQPQHF. The whole variable domain, filled in from reference TRBV7-8 and TRBJ1-5, reads GAGVSQSPRYKVAKRGQDVALRCDPISGHVSLFWYQQALGQGPEFLTYFQNEAQLDKSGLPSDRFFAERPEGSVSTLKIQRTQQEDSAVYLCASSLGAGRPDQPQHFGDGTRLSIL.

The chain is built from TRBV6-1 and TRBJ1-2, with D hard to call. The CDR3 extends over 15 amino acids. V lost 3 bases, J lost 5 bases, and 16 bases lay in between. Germline lookup yields CDR1 MNHNS and CDR2 SASEGT. The CDR3 here is CASSDRLDDFYGYTF. DNA for the CDR3: TGTGCCAGCAGTGACAGGCTGGACGATTTTTATGGCTACACCTTC.

Regarding this clonotype: An end of the junction differs from the germline gene, which may be a read error. The chain combines TRBV6-6 with TRBJ2-2, with a tentative D call TRBD1 (6 bases). The CDR3 totals 16 residues. Germline-derived CDR1 and CDR2 are MNHNY and SVGAGI (reference sequence). CDR3 sequence reads: CASTLNKGVNTGELCF. The DNA of the CDR3 is TGTGCCAGCACTCTAAATAAGGGGGTAAACACCGGGGAGCTGTGTTTT.

The chain has TRBV7-9 and TRBJ2-7, with D unclear. Germline V gene data show CDR1 as SEHNR and CDR2 as FQNEAQ (reference sequence). The V end lost 0 bases, the J end lost 12 bases, and 12 bases lay between the germline ends. This CDR3 is built from 12 residues. CDR3 sequence: CASSLADHQAYV. CDR3 coding DNA: TGTGCCAGCAGCTTAGCTGACCATCAGGCGTACGTC.

There are a few counts of this clonotype. V gene TRBV12-3 or TRBV12-4 combines with J gene TRBJ2-3, with 7 bases lining up with TRBD2. After removal of 3 bases from V and 6 bases from J, the junction contained 9 bases not matched to a gene. CDR3 length: 15 residues. The DNA of the CDR3 is TGTGCCAGCAGTTTTAGAGCGGGAATCACTGATACGCAGTATTTT. Translation gives CASSFRAGITDTQYF.

The CDR3 here is CASRGQRNGEDFF. The CDR3 nucleotides are TGTGCCAGCAGGGGACAGCGGAATGGAGAGGATTTCTTT. V usage is TRBV12-3 or TRBV12-4 and J usage is TRBJ1-1; 7 positions agree with TRBD1. The V gene end was trimmed by 6 bases and the J gene end by 13 bases; junction bases not matched to a gene: 14. The CDR3 runs 13 residues.

The sample holds a few counts of this clonotype. The genes are TRBV2 and TRBJ2-5; D call uncertain. Trimming shortened V by 3 bases and J by 7 bases, and 3 bases separated the two germline ends. Germline assignment: CDR1 SNHLY and CDR2 FYNNEI. The CDR3 runs 10 residues. The chain's CDR3 is CASSEGTQYF. Written as DNA, the CDR3 is TGTGCCAGCAGTGAGGGGACCCAGTACTTC.

The table lists this clonotype with a few counts. The chain links TRBV5-1 to TRBJ1-1, with 9 bases lining up with TRBD1. CDR1 is SGHRS and CDR2 is YFSETQ in the germline V gene. This CDR3 has 15 residues. Losses at the gene ends were 4 bases for V and 4 bases for J; bases not matched to a gene: 8. This CDR3 reads CASSLLDRGGTEAFF. CDR3 nucleotide sequence: TGCGCCAGCAGCCTGCTGGACAGGGGTGGCACTGAAGCTTTCTTT.

In its sample, this clonotype was seen once. CDR3 residues: CSAPLSTGELFF. DNA of the CDR3: TGCAGTGCCCCTCTTTCGACCGGGGAGCTGTTTTTT. V is TRBV20-1 and J is TRBJ2-2; D ambiguous. CDR1 and CDR2 (germline): DFQATT, SNEGSKA (reference sequence). The CDR3 runs to 12 residues. Trimming took 6 bases from V and 5 from J, leaving 10 bases between them.

In the case of this clonotype: A read error may be the cause here, since a much bigger clone is one base away. V and J are TRBV29-1 and TRBJ1-2; D may be TRBD1 (6 bases). The CDR3 sequence is 14 residues long. CDR1 is SQVTM, CDR2 ANQGSEA, per germline. This chain's CDR3 is CSVEGGGDGYGDTF. CDR3 coding DNA: TGCAGCGTTGAAGGTGGGGGCGACGGCTATGGCGACACCTTC.

This clonotype appeared a few times. This chain uses TRBV10-3 with TRBJ1-5; possible D gene TRBD1, 6 bases. The CDR3 loop spans 14 amino acids. The germline V gene encodes CDR1 ENHRY and CDR2 SYGVKD. V was clipped by 0 bases and J by 4 bases, with 7 bases between them. CDR3 amino acids: CAISESGQNQPQHF. CDR3 DNA: TGTGCCATCAGTGAGTCAGGACAGAATCAGCCCCAGCATTTT.

The rearrangement joins TRBV5-6 to TRBJ2-5, with 9 bases matching TRBD1. Germline lookup yields CDR1 SGHDT and CDR2 YYEEEE. V was pared by 5 bases and J by 5 bases, with 13 bases of the junction left unmatched. There are 16 residues in the CDR3. This CDR3 is CASSPTGTGKMETQYF. CDR3 nucleotides: TGTGCCAGCAGTCCAACCGGGACAGGGAAAATGGAGACCCAGTACTTC.

J is TRBJ1-2 and V is TRBV3-1, with a tentative D call TRBD1 (6 bases). V was shortened by 6 bases and J by 4 bases, with 12 bases between the two germline ends. The CDR3 sequence is 13 residues long. Looked up from germline, CDR1 is LGHDT and CDR2 is YNNKEL (reference sequence). The CDR3 region has the DNA TGTGCCAGCAGACCAGGGGCGGGCTATGGCTACACCTTC. This sequence encodes CASRPGAGYGYTF.

This clonotype was counted between two and nine times. J is TRBJ2-5 and V is TRBV6-6; 7 positions agree with TRBD1. CDR1 and CDR2 from the germline V gene are MNHNY and SVGAGI (reference sequence). The CDR3 has 14 residues. J was trimmed by 7 bases and V by 6 bases; bases with no gene match: 11. CDR3 amino acids: CASSEQGRGGTQYF. CDR3 DNA: TGTGCCAGCAGCGAACAGGGGCGAGGGGGGACCCAGTACTTC.

The table lists this clonotype with a few counts. This sequence joins TRBV5-4 and TRBJ2-2; 15 bases map to TRBD2. Germline V gene data show CDR1 as SGHNT and CDR2 as YYREEE (reference sequence). The CDR3 has 17 residues. The V and J ends lost 3 bases and 5 bases, in that order; junction bases with no gene match: 5. CDR3 amino acids: CASSSGTSGGRTGELFF. The CDR3 region has the DNA TGTGCCAGCAGCTCGGGGACTAGCGGGGGGAGGACCGGGGAGCTGTTTTTT.

To note about this clonotype: At one end the junction does not follow the germline gene, possibly because of a read error. The chain carries TRBV7-2 and TRBJ2-1, with a possible D match to TRBD2 (6 bases). Germline assignment: CDR1 SGHTA and CDR2 FQGNSA. The CDR3 has 12 amino acids. In nucleotides, the CDR3 is TGTGCCAGCAGCTTATCAGCGGGCCTCGAGGTCTTC. Translated: CASSLSAGLEVF.